These 27 T cell receptor beta chains originate from one sample sequenced in a study of OX40 agonist ivuxolimab in advanced cancers. The library was made by the immunoSEQ multiplex PCR assay. The immuneACCESS repertoire file appears here via TCRdb, limited to in-frame rearrangements. These files lack a portion of the clones; in checked studies, under half of the deficit traces to unresolved V genes, and the cause of the others is not known. For this sample there are around 20,000 clones; around 80% appear just once. The ten largest clones add up to roughly a quarter of the sample. The sequenced sample was CD4+ or CD8+ T cells sorted from blood, obtained in a trial of the OX40 agonist ivuxolimab. Receptors originate from an adult with an advanced solid tumor such as melanoma, head and neck, liver or kidney cancer.

The chain is built from TRBV7-9 and TRBJ2-3; the D gene is possibly TRBD1 (5 bases). The ends were cut back, 5 bases at V and 5 bases at J, with 23 bases in the middle. CDR3 length equals 17 residues. Germline assignment: CDR1 SEHNR and CDR2 FQNEAQ (reference sequence). This chain's CDR3 is CASSKPPGHKLLDTQYF. In nucleotides, the CDR3 is TGTGCCAGCAGCAAACCCCCCGGACATAAATTACTAGATACGCAGTATTTT.

The chain couples TRBV6-5 to TRBJ2-7; no clear D gene. Trimming left V 6 bases short and J 0 bases short, with 9 bases between. Germline V gene data show CDR1 as MNHEY and CDR2 as SVGAGI. The CDR3 contains 13 residues. For the CDR3, the DNA is TGTGCCAGCAGAGCGCCGAGCTCCTACGAGCAGTACTTC. Protein sequence: CASRAPSSYEQYF.

This clone was counted between two and nine times. The chain links TRBV29-1 to TRBJ2-2, with 14 positions matching TRBD2. The CDR3 runs 14 residues. The V and J ends lost 7 bases and 6 bases, in that order; junction bases with no gene match: 4. Germline CDR1 and CDR2: SQVTM and ANQGSEA. The CDR3 protein is CSAGTSGSSGELFF. CDR3 DNA sequence: TGCAGCGCTGGGACTAGCGGGAGTTCCGGGGAGCTGTTTTTT.

The chain couples TRBV2 to TRBJ2-4; 9 bases map to TRBD2. V dropped 1 base and J dropped 9; count of bases not matched to a gene: 16. The CDR3 has 18 residues. Germline V lookup: CDR1 SNHLY, CDR2 FYNNEI. The CDR3 nucleotides are TGTGCCAGCAGTGAAGGGGCTAGCGGGACTTTCGGGTGGGGCATTCAGTACTTC. Amino acid sequence: CASSEGASGTFGWGIQYF.

About this clone: At one end the junction does not follow the germline gene, possibly because of a read error. In the same sample, other DNA sequences code for this CDR3. V gene TRBV7-9 combines with J gene TRBJ2-7; 7 nucleotides align to TRBD1. Germline V CDR1 and CDR2: SEHNR, FQNEAQ (reference sequence). The CDR3 runs 13 residues. The CDR3 DNA is TGTGCCAGCGAAAGAGGGGGCTCCTACGAACAGTACTTC. Translating it yields CASERGGSYEQYF.

This chain connects TRBV7-2 to TRBJ2-1, with TRBD2 matching 7 bases. Germline lookup yields CDR1 SGHTA and CDR2 FQGNSA. Trimming cost V 1 base and J 7 bases; bases outside gene matches: 7. This CDR3 is 15 amino acids long. DNA of the CDR3: TGTGCCAGCAGCTTAGATACGGGCGGGAGAAATGAGCAGTTCTTC. It specifies CASSLDTGGRNEQFF.

The chain carries TRBV5-1 and TRBJ2-2; TRBD1 matches 7 bases. Trimming removed 0 bases from V and 6 bases from J; junction bases left unmatched: 5. The germline CDR1 and CDR2 sequences are SGHRS and YFSETQ. The CDR3 extends over 15 amino acids. The CDR3 DNA is TGCGCCAGCAGCTTGGGCGAGGGGGCGCCCGGGGAGCTGTTTTTT. Translated: CASSLGEGAPGELFF.

The gene calls are TRBV14 and TRBJ2-6; D unresolved. The CDR3 is 17 amino acids. In germline, CDR1 is SGHDN, CDR2 FVKESK. Between the trimmed V and J ends, which lost 0 bases and 1 base, there was a span of 10 bases. The CDR3 loop is CASSQDEKQSGANVLTF. The CDR3 region has the DNA TGTGCCAGCAGCCAAGATGAAAAGCAATCTGGGGCCAACGTCCTGACTTTC.

V and J are TRBV7-6 and TRBJ2-1; D not resolved. This CDR3 contains 15 residues. Trimming cost V 3 bases and J 0 bases, with 9 bases left between them. Germline CDR1 SGHVS, CDR2 FNYEAQ. As DNA, the CDR3 is TGTGCCAGCAGCTTTCAGTTGCCCTCCTACAATGAGCAGTTCTTC. It is translated as CASSFQLPSYNEQFF.

V gene TRBV5-1 combines with J gene TRBJ2-7; 14 nucleotides match TRBD2. J was trimmed by 0 bases and V by 4 bases; bases with no gene match: 9. Germline loops: CDR1 SGHRS, CDR2 YFSETQ. CDR3 size: 18 residues. For the CDR3, the DNA is TGCGCCAGCAGCGCCGGACTAGCGGGAGGACTAAACTCCTACGAGCAGTACTTC. This sequence encodes CASSAGLAGGLNSYEQYF.

This rearrangement joins TRBV7-9 to TRBJ2-3; the D gene is possibly TRBD2 (5 bases). This CDR3 region has 13 residues. V lost 0 bases, J lost 5 bases, and 6 bases lay in between. CDR1 SEHNR and CDR2 FQNEAQ come from the germline V gene (reference sequence). The chain's CDR3 is CASSLASGDTQYF. CDR3 in DNA: TGTGCCAGCAGCTTAGCGAGCGGAGATACGCAGTATTTT.

The rearrangement joins TRBV28 to TRBJ2-1; D is ambiguous. CDR3 length equals 16 residues. Trimming left V 5 bases short and J 7 bases short, with 21 bases between. Germline CDR1 is MDHEN and CDR2 is SYDVKM. CDR3 protein: CASSPNRMDLGNEQFF. The CDR3, as DNA: TGTGCCAGCAGTCCAAATCGCATGGACCTGGGAAATGAGCAGTTCTTC.

The V call is TRBV21-1, the J call TRBJ2-7; the D call in the table, TRBD2, was not verified against the DNA. TRBV21-1 corresponds to a pseudogene. The length of the CDR3 is 19 residues. In nucleotides, the CDR3 is TGTGCCAGTGGACAGGAATTTACCCTAGCGGGAGACTTCCAAGACGAGCAGTACTTC. Protein: CASGQEFTLAGDFQDEQYF.

The chain is built from TRBV2 and TRBJ2-5; D is uncertain. Germline CDR1 is SNHLY and CDR2 is FYNNEI. The CDR3 length is 14 residues. Trimming pared 10 bases from V and 5 bases from J, leaving 20 bases between. CDR3 residues: CATPERRTRETQYF. The DNA of the CDR3 is TGTGCCACCCCGGAGCGTCGGACCAGGGAGACCCAGTACTTC.

The chain is built from TRBV6-5 and TRBJ2-1, with 8 positions matching TRBD1. The CDR3 contains 15 residues. The junction had 11 bases not matched to a gene; V was cut back by 6 bases and J by 7 bases. Germline loops: CDR1 MNHEY, CDR2 SVGAGI. The CDR3 region has the DNA TGTGCCAGCAGCTTACCCCCCGACAGGGGTAATGAGCAGTTCTTC. This encodes CASSLPPDRGNEQFF.

The V call is TRBV5-4, the J call TRBJ1-5; 10 bases fit TRBD1. There are 15 residues in the CDR3. V shed 4 bases, J shed 2 bases, and the junction held 3 bases outside the gene matches. The germline V gene encodes CDR1 SGHNT and CDR2 YYREEE (reference sequence). The CDR3 DNA sequence: TGTGCCAGCAGCGAGACAGGGGGCGGCAATCAGCCCCAGCATTTT. This gives the protein CASSETGGGNQPQHF.

The chain carries TRBV16 and TRBJ2-2; TRBD1 matches 7 bases. Germline values: CDR1 KGHSY, CDR2 FQNENV. The CDR3 has 15 residues. With V trimmed by 7 bases and J by 3 bases, 8 bases remained unmatched. As DNA, the CDR3 is TGTGCCAGCACCCAGACAGGGACGTACACCGGGGAGCTGTTTTTT. Amino acid sequence: CASTQTGTYTGELFF.

This clone counts as medium-sized. The chain couples TRBV7-2 to TRBJ1-2; possibly TRBD1 for D (6 bases). Germline V gene lookup returns CDR1 SGHTA and CDR2 FQGNSA. The V and J ends lost 2 bases and 4 bases respectively, with 11 bases between them. CDR3 size: 14 residues. The CDR3 DNA reads as TGTGCCAGCAGCTTACAGGGGCCCACCTATGGCTACACCTTC. Protein sequence: CASSLQGPTYGYTF.

The chain employs TRBV10-3 and TRBJ1-2; 10 bases map to TRBD1. V was clipped by 8 bases and J by 5 bases; unmatched bases: 8. Germline assignment: CDR1 ENHRY and CDR2 SYGVKD. The CDR3 is made up of 14 amino acids. CDR3: CAIQDRGGNYGYTF. CDR3 bases: TGTGCCATCCAGGACAGGGGGGGGAATTATGGCTACACCTTC.

This clone appeared once. The J gene is TRBJ2-2, the V gene TRBV1; TRBD1, the table's D call, lacks a check against the DNA. TRBV1 is a pseudogene locus. There are 22 residues in the CDR3. This chain's CDR3 is CTSSPPPGTGNNRECLAGELFF. CDR3 DNA: TGCACCAGCAGTCCCCCCCCCGGGACAGGGAACAACCGGGAGTGCCTCGCCGGGGAGCTGTTTTTT.

The chain recombines TRBV28 with TRBJ1-4; TRBD1 matches 7 bases. V gave up 4 bases and J gave up 8 bases; unmatched junction bases: 13. The CDR3 extends over 16 amino acids. From germline, CDR1 is MDHEN and CDR2 SYDVKM. CDR3 in DNA: TGTGCCAGCAGTTGGGTGTCCGGGACAGCTTTCGAAAAACTGTTTTTT. Translation gives CASSWVSGTAFEKLFF.

The chain links TRBV2 to TRBJ1-4; tentatively, D is TRBD1 (5 bases). V was trimmed by 0 bases and J by 2 bases, leaving 7 bases between them. There are 15 residues in the CDR3. Germline V CDR1 and CDR2: SNHLY, FYNNEI. CDR3 DNA sequence: TGTGCCAGCAGTGAAGCGCGGGGGACTAATGAAAAACTGTTTTTT. As protein: CASSEARGTNEKLFF.

The rearrangement joins TRBV29-1 to TRBJ2-2, with 8 positions matching TRBD2. Unmatched junction bases numbered 8, after V lost 7 bases and J lost 7 bases. The CDR3 is 13 amino acids. Germline CDR1 SQVTM, CDR2 ANQGSEA. The CDR3 nucleotides read TGCAGCGGGGGGCGGGAGGTCGGCGGGGAGCTGTTTTTT. Protein sequence: CSGGREVGGELFF.

The chain recombines TRBV7-9 with TRBJ2-4; 7 positions match TRBD1. Germline CDR1 is SEHNR and CDR2 is FQNEAQ (reference sequence). The J segment lost 2 bases and the V segment lost 5 bases, leaving 9 bases of the junction unmatched. The CDR3 contains 16 residues. The CDR3 DNA reads as TGTGCCAGCAGCCGTATCACGACAGGGTCCAAAAACATTCAGTACTTC. It encodes CASSRITTGSKNIQYF.

As DNA, the CDR3 is TGTGCCATCAGTCTAGGACAGGAGACCTACGAGCAGTACTTC. Its translation is CAISLGQETYEQYF. The V gene is TRBV10-3, the J gene TRBJ2-7; 7 bases map to TRBD1. The germline gives CDR1 ENHRY, CDR2 SYGVKD. The CDR3 extends over 14 amino acids. The J segment lost 2 bases and the V segment lost 5 bases, leaving 6 bases of the junction unmatched.

The rearrangement joins TRBV28 to TRBJ2-7; 8 bases agree with TRBD2. The CDR3 has 16 residues. Germline V gene sequence: CDR1 MDHEN, CDR2 SYDVKM. V lost 2 bases to trimming and J lost 3 bases; unmatched junction nucleotides: 9. The CDR3 reads CASSLEVSGTYYEQYF. CDR3 DNA: TGTGCCAGCAGTTTAGAAGTTAGCGGGACCTACTACGAGCAGTACTTC.

The V call is TRBV7-3, the J call TRBJ2-3; 7 bases map to TRBD2. CDR1 SGHTA and CDR2 FQGTGA come from the germline V gene. The J segment lost 1 base and the V segment lost 5 bases, leaving 9 bases of the junction unmatched. This CDR3 comprises 16 residues. CDR3 sequence reads: CASSPGLDFGTDTQYF. The DNA of the CDR3 is TGTGCCAGCAGCCCAGGACTAGATTTCGGCACAGATACGCAGTATTTT. Complete variable domain (other parts from reference TRBV7-3 and TRBJ2-3): GAGVSQTPSNKVTEKGKYVELRCDPISGHTALYWYRQSLGQGPEFLIYFQGTGAADDSGLPNDRFFAVRPEGSVSTLKIQRTERGDSAVYLCASSPGLDFGTDTQYFGPGTRLTVL.